A single sample gave rise to the 32 T cell receptor beta chains below, sequenced in a study of tumor-infiltrating lymphocytes in primary liver carcinoma. cDNA specific to TCR beta was made from 450 to 650 ng of total RNA, with a constant-region primer employed for priming. Slightly modified ARM-PCR served as the procedure for the TCR beta libraries. These libraries came from three rounds of nested multiplex PCR. Running 10 cycles apiece, the first two PCR rounds relied on TRBV1-TRBV30 forward primers together with a C-beta reverse primer. TCRdb re-analysed the multiplex PCR reads in MiXCR, keeping a single row per CDR3 protein. The sample shows roughly 330,000 distinct CDR3 sequences, 65% of them seen only once. Blood RNA came from unsorted whole blood; germline DNA was also extracted. What was sequenced was peripheral blood. These receptor sequences come from a man in his forties with primary liver carcinoma and hepatitis B virus infection.

The V gene is TRBV7-9, the J gene TRBJ2-1, with D perhaps TRBD1 (5 bases). V was clipped by 4 bases and J by 6 bases, with 13 bases between them. Germline V gives CDR1 SEHNR, CDR2 FQNEAQ (reference sequence). The CDR3 length is 14 residues. For the CDR3, the DNA is TGTGCCAGCAGCTGGGGCGGTTGGGTCAATGAGCAGTTCTTC. This codes for CASSWGGWVNEQFF.

Regarding this clonotype: A read error is likely, as this CDR3 ends without the conserved phenylalanine or tryptophan. The chain carries TRBV4-1 and TRBJ2-3, with D perhaps being TRBD1 or TRBD2 (5 bases each). Per germline, CDR1 MGHRA and CDR2 YSYEKL. V lost 3 bases and J 2 bases, leaving 15 bases between the germline ends. This CDR3 has 16 amino acids. CDR3 protein: CASSQTDLGVTDTQYN. CDR3 sequence (DNA): TGCGCCAGCAGCCAGACCGATTTGGGGGTCACAGATACGCAGTATAAT.

Comments on this clonotype: Being one base from a much bigger clone, this may be a read error. CDR3 residues: CASSQSVEQYF. CDR3 in DNA: TGCGCCAGCAGCCAATCGGTTGAGCAGTACTTC. The V gene is TRBV4-1, the J gene TRBJ2-7; no clear D. This CDR3 region has 11 residues. Trimming removed 2 bases at V and 7 bases at J, with 6 bases between. Germline CDR1 is MGHRA and CDR2 is YSYEKL.

This clonotype appeared many times. V is TRBV12-3 or TRBV12-4 and J is TRBJ2-1, with TRBD2 identical over 7 bases. Germline trimming cut 4 bases from V and 2 bases from J; bases unmatched to any gene: 5. The CDR3 sequence is 15 residues long. The CDR3 loop reads CASSSGGGPYNEQFF. CDR3 bases: TGTGCCAGCAGTTCGGGGGGTGGCCCCTACAATGAGCAGTTCTTC.

Notes on this clonotype: A much larger clone differs from this one at a single base, so this may be a read error. This chain connects TRBV29-1 to TRBJ2-7, with 9 nucleotides matching TRBD1. This CDR3 region has 13 residues. Germline trimming cut 6 bases from V and 6 bases from J; bases unmatched to any gene: 9. Germline values: CDR1 SQVTM, CDR2 ANQGSEA. CDR3 nucleotides: TGCAGCGTGGAGGCACAGGGGGCAGGCGAGCAGTACTTC. Protein sequence: CSVEAQGAGEQYF.

The genes are TRBV5-6 and TRBJ2-1; the D gene could be TRBD1 or TRBD2 (6 bases each). V lost 4 bases and J 4 bases, leaving 15 bases between the germline ends. CDR3 length: 15 residues. CDR1 and CDR2 (germline): SGHDT, YYEEEE. CDR3 sequence (DNA): TGTGCCAGCAGCCGAGGGGGGATGGGGTACAATGAGCAGTTCTTC. Protein: CASSRGGMGYNEQFF.

A word on this clonotype: A much bigger clone sits one base away, suggesting this may be a read error. The J gene is TRBJ1-3, the V gene TRBV4-3; possible D gene TRBD1, 5 bases. CDR1 and CDR2 (germline): LGHNA, YSLEER. CDR3 length: 15 amino acids. CDR3 sequence reads: CTSSQDWAGGNTIYF. The CDR3 DNA follows: TGCACCAGCAGCCAAGATTGGGCAGGGGGAAACACCATATATTTT.

The chain recombines TRBV10-3 with TRBJ1-3; D is uncertain. Germline V gives CDR1 ENHRY, CDR2 SYGVKD. This CDR3 has 13 amino acids. The ends were cut back, 7 bases at V and 4 bases at J, with 11 bases in the middle. This CDR3 is CAIMAGTGNTIYF. As DNA, the CDR3 is TGTGCCATCATGGCTGGAACCGGAAACACCATATATTTT.

The V gene is TRBV11-1, the J gene TRBJ2-1; D may be TRBD2 (6 bases). V lost 10 bases and J 4 bases, leaving 17 bases between the germline ends. The CDR3 spans 14 residues. CDR1 is SGHAT, CDR2 FQDESV, per germline (reference sequence). Here the CDR3 reads CATTWRANYNEQFF. The CDR3 region has the DNA TGTGCCACCACCTGGAGGGCCAATTACAATGAGCAGTTCTTC.

The chain couples TRBV5-1 to TRBJ2-1; D is uncertain. Looked up from germline, CDR1 is SGHRS and CDR2 is YFSETQ. Trimming took 1 base from V and 6 from J, leaving 5 bases between them. The CDR3 loop spans 12 amino acids. The CDR3 region has the DNA TGCGCCAGCAGCTTGACAACCAATGAGCAGTTCTTC. It encodes CASSLTTNEQFF.

Remarks on this clonotype: This may come from a read error, since a much larger clone is one base off. V usage is TRBV12-3 or TRBV12-4 and J usage is TRBJ1-2; D remains unclear. CDR3 length: 15 residues. Trimming shortened V by 5 bases and J by 3 bases, and 16 bases separated the two germline ends. Here the CDR3 DNA reads TGTGCCAGCAGTCCTATAGATCAAAGGGACTATGGCTACACCTTC. Translated, it gives CASSPIDQRDYGYTF.

The chain joins TRBV29-1 to TRBJ2-1; TRBD1 is a possible D gene (6 bases). There are 12 residues in the CDR3. V was pared by 3 bases and J by 9 bases, with 12 bases between. Germline V lookup: CDR1 SQVTM, CDR2 ANQGSEA. Here the CDR3 reads CSVDLVDSEQFF. The CDR3 nucleotides are TGCAGCGTTGATCTGGTGGACAGTGAGCAGTTCTTC.

This clonotype was observed at least ten times. V gene TRBV29-1 combines with J gene TRBJ2-7, with D maybe TRBD2 (6 bases). The germline V and J ends were trimmed by 2 bases and 4 bases, with 12 bases remaining between them. Germline loops: CDR1 SQVTM, CDR2 ANQGSEA. The CDR3 is 13 residues long. CDR3 in DNA: TGCAGCGTTGAACCCGCGGAGGGGTACGAGCAGTACTTC. Protein: CSVEPAEGYEQYF.

The rearrangement links TRBV19 to TRBJ1-5, with a tentative D call TRBD1 (5 bases). The germline gives CDR1 LNHDA, CDR2 SQIVND (reference sequence). The CDR3 extends over 13 amino acids. V was shortened by 2 bases and J by 5 bases, with 7 bases between the two germline ends. The CDR3 sequence: CASSIQGYQPQHF. For the CDR3, the DNA is TGTGCCAGTAGTATACAGGGATATCAGCCCCAGCATTTT.

Comments on this clonotype: Because it lacks the conserved phenylalanine or tryptophan at the end, this CDR3 is likely a read error. The chain links TRBV6-6 to TRBJ2-3; D is undetermined. Trimming pared 2 bases from V and 1 base from J, leaving 16 bases between. The length of the CDR3 is 17 residues. Germline V gene sequence: CDR1 MNHNY, CDR2 SVGAGI (reference sequence). In DNA form, the CDR3 reads TGTGCCAGCAGTTACCATGAGGACGGACGCCGCACAGATACGCAGTATTTA. It specifies CASSYHEDGRRTDTQYL.

Regarding this clonotype: A read error may account for a junction end that differs from germline. The rearrangement joins TRBV11-2 to TRBJ2-1, with TRBD2 identical over 15 bases. The CDR3 is 18 amino acids. Germline CDR1 SGHAT, CDR2 FQNNGV. CDR3 nucleotide sequence: TGTGCCCGCAGCTCCGGGACTAGCGGGAGGTCAGCCTACAATGAGGAGTTCTTC. It translates to CARSSGTSGRSAYNEEFF.

Remarks on this clonotype: No conserved phenylalanine or tryptophan is present at the end of the CDR3, so a read error is the likely explanation. The chain combines TRBV11-2 with TRBJ2-7; D could derive from TRBD1 or TRBD2 (5 bases each). CDR3 length: 14 amino acids. Germline CDR1 reads SGHAT; CDR2 reads FQNNGV. Deletions cut 1 base from V and 2 bases from J, with 9 bases between. CDR3 protein: CASSLARDAYEQYI. Written as DNA, the CDR3 is TGTGCCAGCAGCTTAGCTAGGGACGCCTACGAGCAGTACATC.

Concerning this clonotype itself: Mismatch with germline at one junction end may stem from a read error. The chain is built from TRBV4-2 and TRBJ2-7, with a possible D match to TRBD2 (5 bases). In germline, CDR1 is LGHNA, CDR2 YNFKEQ. This CDR3 has 15 residues. CDR3 residues: CASSAGGLQTCEQYF. Written as DNA, the CDR3 is TGTGCCAGCAGCGCGGGTGGCTTACAAACCTGCGAGCAATACTTC.

On this clonotype itself: With a much larger clone just one base away, this may be a read error. J is TRBJ2-7 and V is TRBV6-1; 7 positions agree with TRBD1. The CDR3 is 14 amino acids. Germline CDR1 reads MNHNS; CDR2 reads SASEGT. The chain's CDR3 is CTSSPRGQTYEQYF. Here the CDR3 DNA reads TGTACCAGCAGTCCCCGGGGACAGACCTACGAGCAGTACTTC.

The CDR3 sequence: CASSFQLPPYEQYF. The CDR3 region has the DNA TGTGCCAGCAGTTTCCAACTCCCTCCCTACGAGCAGTACTTC. This chain connects TRBV28 to TRBJ2-7, with D unresolved. The V gene's germline CDR1 is MDHEN and CDR2 SYDVKM. V lost 3 bases and J lost 2, with 11 bases in between. CDR3 size: 14 residues.

This sequence joins TRBV12-3 or TRBV12-4 and TRBJ2-3; D might be TRBD2 (6 bases). The CDR3 is made up of 13 amino acids. The CDR3 is CVSSLWRENTQYF. CDR3 nucleotides: TGTGTCAGTAGTTTGTGGAGGGAAAATACGCAGTATTTT.

On this clonotype itself: A much bigger clone sits one base away, suggesting this may be a read error. This rearrangement joins TRBV6-1 to TRBJ2-7; D unresolved. CDR3 length: 13 residues. Germline values: CDR1 MNHNS, CDR2 SASEGT. The CDR3 DNA follows: TGTACCAGCGTGAAAGGAACAGCCTACGAGCAGTACTTC. Encoded protein: CTSVKGTAYEQYF.

The chain is built from TRBV11-3 and TRBJ2-3; D gene uncertain. The germline V and J ends were trimmed by 0 bases and 6 bases, with 13 bases remaining between them. CDR3 size: 15 residues. Per germline, CDR1 SGHNT and CDR2 YENEEA. CDR3 sequence: CASSLEGSSWDTQYF. CDR3 bases: TGTGCCAGCAGCTTAGAGGGATCTAGTTGGGATACGCAGTATTTT.

This clonotype was seen a single time. One junction end disagrees with the germline gene, perhaps due to a read error. The chain has TRBV14 and TRBJ1-4; no clear D gene. The CDR3 sequence is 15 residues long. CDR1 is SGHDN and CDR2 is FVKESK in the germline V gene. The CDR3 spells CTSSRLGSGNEKLFF. CDR3 coding DNA: TGTACCAGCAGCCGTCTGGGGAGTGGTAATGAAAAACTGTTTTTT. Together with reference TRBV14 and TRBJ1-4, the CDR3 gives the full variable domain: EAGVTQFPSHSVIEKGQTVTLRCDPISGHDNLYWYRRVMGKEIKFLLHFVKESKQDESGMPNNRFLAERTGGTYSTLKVQPAELEDSGVYFCTSSRLGSGNEKLFFGSGTQLSVL.

This clonotype was seen many times. The rearrangement joins TRBV29-1 to TRBJ2-6, with a tentative D call TRBD2 (7 bases). The germline V gene encodes CDR1 SQVTM and CDR2 ANQGSEA. The CDR3 extends over 19 amino acids. Between the trimmed V and J ends, which lost 3 bases and 1 base, there was a span of 22 bases. CDR3 sequence reads: CSVESAVQGRESGANVLTF. For the CDR3, the DNA is TGCAGCGTTGAGTCGGCCGTCCAGGGGAGGGAGTCTGGGGCCAACGTCCTGACTTTC.

In regard to this clonotype: Just one base apart from a much larger clone, this may be a read error. V and J are TRBV12-3 or TRBV12-4 and TRBJ2-1; TRBD1 agrees at 9 bases. This CDR3 is built from 13 residues. The CDR3 DNA reads as TGTGCCAGGAGTTTAAGCCGACCGGGACAGGGGTTCTTC. Amino acid sequence: CARSLSRPGQGFF.

This chain links TRBV11-2 with TRBJ2-1, with 7 positions matching TRBD1. From germline, CDR1 is SGHAT and CDR2 FQNNGV. J gave up 7 bases and V 5 bases, and 8 bases lay outside the gene matches. This CDR3 spans 14 amino acids. The CDR3 here is CASSPDRRWNEQFF. CDR3 nucleotide sequence: TGTGCCAGCAGCCCGGACAGGCGATGGAATGAGCAGTTCTTC.

The chain is built from TRBV6-5 and TRBJ2-2; TRBD1 might be the D (6 bases). Germline V CDR1 and CDR2: MNHEY, SVGAGI. V lost 8 bases and J lost 0, with 13 bases in between. This CDR3 region has 15 residues. The chain's CDR3 is CASGWDMPNTGELFF. DNA of the CDR3: TGTGCCAGCGGTTGGGACATGCCGAACACCGGGGAGCTGTTTTTT.

This clonotype came up many times. The chain links TRBV6-5 to TRBJ2-3, with 9 nucleotides matching TRBD1. Germline lookup yields CDR1 MNHEY and CDR2 SVGAGI. With 6 bases clipped from V and 1 base from J, the junction kept 2 bases outside the gene matches. This CDR3 has 14 amino acids. The CDR3, as DNA: TGTGCCAGCAGGCGGACAGGGGGCACAGATACGCAGTATTTT. This translates into CASRRTGGTDTQYF.

This clonotype was counted many times. V is TRBV4-1 and J is TRBJ2-6; no definite D call. Germline V gene data show CDR1 as MGHRA and CDR2 as YSYEKL. CDR3 length: 14 amino acids. V was cut by 4 bases and J by 4 bases, with 8 bases left in between. CDR3 bases: TGCGCCAGCAGCCGAGAACCCGGGGCCAACGTCCTGACTTTC. It specifies CASSREPGANVLTF.

Points on this clonotype: A junction boundary mismatches the germline segment, possibly from a read error. The V and J genes are TRBV11-2 and TRBJ2-1, with D possibly TRBD1 on 6 matching bases. The CDR3 length is 15 residues. Germline V lookup: CDR1 SGHAT, CDR2 FQNNGV. For the CDR3, the DNA is TGTGCCAGCACCCTGTCGACAGGACCTAACAATGAGAAGTTCTTC. It codes for CASTLSTGPNNEKFF.

The chain uses TRBV5-1 and TRBJ2-7; the D gene is possibly TRBD1 (6 bases). V was trimmed by 4 bases and J by 1 base, leaving 12 bases between them. This CDR3 region has 14 residues. Germline values: CDR1 SGHRS, CDR2 YFSETQ. CDR3 residues: CASSRPGASYEQYF. CDR3 coding DNA: TGCGCCAGCAGCCGGCCAGGGGCTTCCTACGAGCAGTACTTC.